What follows is one TCR beta chain and its context. The antigen is unknown. The sample belongs to a study of shared clonotypes between healthy human individuals. Overall study results and limits: Tissues were not sampled, only blood, and their repertoires likely differ.

Assay used: immunoSEQ multiplex PCR; TCRdb lists only in-frame clones, some missing. Of about 870,000 clones in the sample, 92% were seen once. CD45RO-negative, CCR7-positively selected cells formed the naive CD8 fraction, excluding terminally differentiated effector memory CD45RA+ cells. Germline values: CDR1 MDHEN, CDR2 SYDVKM. The length of the CDR3 is 16 residues. V shed 3 bases, J shed 1 base, and the junction held 8 bases outside the gene matches. V usage is TRBV28 and J usage is TRBJ1-1, with 7 bases that match TRBD1. Sequenced material: naive CD8+ T cells sorted from blood. This clonotype was sampled from a man in his thirties or forties in good health. The CDR3, as DNA: TGTGCCAGCAGTTTTCGACAGGACAGGCCGAACACTGAAGCTTTCTTT. Protein product: CASSFRQDRPNTEAFF.